A single sample is the source of the 13 T cell receptor beta chains below, sequenced in a study of T cell responses to AZD1222 COVID-19 vaccine. Profiled with immunoSEQ multiplex PCR; TCRdb holds only in-frame clones, not every one. Among 65,000 to 80,000 clones listed, approximately 90% were seen once. The sample was peripheral blood, taken on day 0 of AZD1222 vaccination. These receptor sequences come from an adult in good health.

The count of this clone is one. This rearrangement joins TRBV7-2 to TRBJ1-2; D ambiguous. V was clipped by 3 bases and J by 3 bases, with 17 bases between them. The CDR3 totals 16 residues. Looked up from germline, CDR1 is SGHTA and CDR2 is FQGNSA. CDR3 in amino acids: CASSLERARTDYGYTF. The CDR3 DNA is TGTGCCAGCAGCTTGGAGAGGGCGAGAACTGACTATGGCTACACCTTC.

The chain links TRBV5-1 to TRBJ2-7, with 8 positions matching TRBD2. The junction had 8 bases not matched to a gene; V was cut back by 4 bases and J by 5 bases. Germline V gene sequence: CDR1 SGHRS, CDR2 YFSETQ. CDR3 length: 14 amino acids. CDR3 region: CASSASGSYHEQYF. The CDR3 DNA reads as TGCGCCAGCAGCGCCAGCGGGAGTTATCACGAGCAGTACTTC.

The CDR3 DNA sequence: TGTGCCAGCAGCTCAACGCGGGAGGGGCATGAGCAGTTCTTC. Its translation is CASSSTREGHEQFF. This chain links TRBV7-3 with TRBJ2-1, with 9 bases that match TRBD2. The germline CDR1 and CDR2 sequences are SGHTA and FQGTGA. The trim removed 4 bases at V and 8 bases at J, leaving 6 bases unmatched. The CDR3 has 14 amino acids. Filled out from reference TRBV7-3 and TRBJ2-1, the complete variable domain reads GAGVSQTPSNKVTEKGKYVELRCDPISGHTALYWYRQSLGQGPEFLIYFQGTGAADDSGLPNDRFFAVRPEGSVSTLKIQRTERGDSAVYLCASSSTREGHEQFFGPGTRLTVL.

This sequence joins TRBV5-8 and TRBJ1-5; D may be TRBD1 (5 bases). The V and J ends lost 1 base and 4 bases respectively, with 15 bases between them. Germline CDR1 SGHTS, CDR2 YDEGEE. The CDR3 loop spans 16 amino acids. This CDR3 reads CASSLPQGTANQPQHF. The CDR3 nucleotides read TGTGCCAGCAGCTTGCCCCAGGGAACCGCTAATCAGCCCCAGCATTTT.

The V call is TRBV7-2, the J call TRBJ1-5, with D unclear. V was clipped by 1 base and J by 6 bases, with 19 bases between them. Germline assignment: CDR1 SGHTA and CDR2 FQGNSA. The CDR3 loop spans 17 amino acids. The CDR3 DNA sequence: TGTGCCAGCAGCTTAGGTGTTGGAGGGATCCGTTCTCAGCCCCAGCATTTT. This sequence encodes CASSLGVGGIRSQPQHF.

This clone turned up a few times. This chain uses TRBV11-2 with TRBJ1-3; possible D gene TRBD1, 6 bases. The germline V gene has CDR1 SGHAT and CDR2 FQNNGV. This CDR3 is 15 amino acids long. V lost 5 bases and J lost 2, with 13 bases in between. This CDR3 reads CASSRGALTGNTIYF. The DNA of the CDR3 is TGTGCCAGCAGCCGGGGGGCACTTACTGGAAACACCATATATTTT. Full variable domain (remainder filled in from reference TRBV11-2 and TRBJ1-3): EAGVAQSPRYKIIEKRQSVAFWCNPISGHATLYWYQQILGQGPKLLIQFQNNGVVDDSQLPKDRFSAERLKGVDSTLKIQPAKLEDSAVYLCASSRGALTGNTIYFGEGSWLTVV.

The rearrangement uses TRBV7-3 and TRBJ2-7; 8 bases map to TRBD2. V was clipped by 2 bases and J by 2 bases; unmatched bases: 11. This CDR3 has 17 residues. Per germline, CDR1 SGHTA and CDR2 FQGTGA. This CDR3 is CASSLGGGAGVAYEQYF. CDR3 in DNA: TGTGCCAGCAGCTTAGGAGGAGGAGCGGGAGTGGCCTACGAGCAGTACTTC.

This clone was seen only a few times. The J gene is TRBJ1-5, the V gene TRBV27, with a weak D call TRBD1 (5 bases). V dropped 5 bases and J dropped 1 base, with 6 bases sitting between them. Germline V gene lookup returns CDR1 MNHEY and CDR2 SMNVEV (reference sequence). The CDR3 contains 13 residues. The CDR3 sequence: CASSRGSNQPQHF. The CDR3 region has the DNA TGTGCCAGCAGTAGGGGCAGCAATCAGCCCCAGCATTTT.

The rearrangement joins TRBV30 to TRBJ2-5, with 7 bases matching TRBD1. This CDR3 region has 14 residues. V shed 3 bases and J 5 bases; nucleotides not matched to a gene: 9. CDR1 and CDR2 from the germline V gene are GTSNPN and SVGIG (reference sequence). CDR3 sequence (DNA): TGTGCCTGGAGAGCCCCCACAGGGGTTGAGACCCAGTACTTC. It codes for CAWRAPTGVETQYF.

The J gene is TRBJ1-2, the V gene TRBV5-1; D is perhaps TRBD1 (5 bases). V lost 1 base, J lost 5 bases, and 9 bases lay in between. The CDR3 covers 13 residues. Germline-derived CDR1 and CDR2 are SGHRS and YFSETQ. CDR3 in DNA: TGCGCCAGCAGCTTGAAAGGGGAATATGGCTACACCTTC. This codes for CASSLKGEYGYTF.

V usage is TRBV7-9 and J usage is TRBJ2-1; 7 positions match TRBD1. This CDR3 is 13 amino acids long. Germline V CDR1 and CDR2: SEHNR, FQNEAQ (reference sequence). V dropped 5 bases and J dropped 5; count of bases not matched to a gene: 3. CDR3 bases: TGTGCCAGCAGCACAGGGGCGAACAATGAGCAGTTCTTC. It codes for CASSTGANNEQFF. Full variable domain (rest looked up from reference TRBV7-9 and TRBJ2-1): DTGVSQNPRHKITKRGQNVTFRCDPISEHNRLYWYRQTLGQGPEFLTYFQNEAQLEKSRLLSDRFSAERPKGSFSTLEIQRTEQGDSAMYLCASSTGANNEQFFGPGTRLTVL.

The chain carries TRBV6-4 and TRBJ1-2; perhaps TRBD1 as D (6 bases). This CDR3 is built from 13 residues. Trimming pared 6 bases from V and 4 bases from J, leaving 12 bases between. Germline CDR1 MRHNA, CDR2 SNTAGT. DNA of the CDR3: TGTGCCAGCAGGCCAGGGGAGGCCTATGGCTACACCTTC. Amino acids: CASRPGEAYGYTF.

V usage is TRBV7-9 and J usage is TRBJ2-7; 11 nucleotides agree with TRBD2. CDR1 is SEHNR and CDR2 is FQNEAQ in the germline V gene (reference sequence). Losses at the gene ends were 5 bases for V and 3 bases for J; bases not matched to a gene: 6. The CDR3 is made up of 15 amino acids. The DNA of the CDR3 is TGTGCCAGCAGCACCGGGACTAGCGGAAACTACGAGCAGTACTTC. Encoded protein: CASSTGTSGNYEQYF.